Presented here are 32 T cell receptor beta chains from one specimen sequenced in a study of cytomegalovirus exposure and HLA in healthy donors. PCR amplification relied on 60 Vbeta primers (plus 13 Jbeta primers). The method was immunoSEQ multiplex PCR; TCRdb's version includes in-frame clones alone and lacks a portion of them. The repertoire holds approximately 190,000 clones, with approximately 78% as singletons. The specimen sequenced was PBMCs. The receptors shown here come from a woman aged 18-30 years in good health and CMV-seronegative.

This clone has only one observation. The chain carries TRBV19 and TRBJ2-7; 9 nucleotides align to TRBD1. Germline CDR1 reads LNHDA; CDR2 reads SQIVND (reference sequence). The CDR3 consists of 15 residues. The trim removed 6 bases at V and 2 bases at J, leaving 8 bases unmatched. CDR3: CASSPGQGIPYEQYF. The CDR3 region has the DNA TGTGCCAGTAGCCCGGGACAGGGAATACCCTACGAGCAGTACTTC.

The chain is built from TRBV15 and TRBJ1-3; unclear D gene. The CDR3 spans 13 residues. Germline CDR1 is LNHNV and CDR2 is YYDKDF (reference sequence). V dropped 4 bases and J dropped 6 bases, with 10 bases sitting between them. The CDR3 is CATSTRSENTIYF. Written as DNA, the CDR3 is TGTGCCACCAGCACGCGGTCGGAAAACACCATATATTTT.

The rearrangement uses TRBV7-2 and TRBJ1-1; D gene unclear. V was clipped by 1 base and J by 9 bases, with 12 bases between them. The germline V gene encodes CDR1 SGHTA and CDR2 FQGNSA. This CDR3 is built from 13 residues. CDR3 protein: CASSLVSASQAFF. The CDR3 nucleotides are TGTGCCAGCAGCTTAGTTTCCGCCAGTCAAGCTTTCTTT.

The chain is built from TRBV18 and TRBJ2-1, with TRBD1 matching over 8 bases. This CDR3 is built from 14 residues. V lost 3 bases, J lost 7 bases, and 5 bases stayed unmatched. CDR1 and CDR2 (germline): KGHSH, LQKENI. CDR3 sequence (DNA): TGTGCCAGCTCACCGGACAGGGCCAGGAATGAGCAGTTCTTC. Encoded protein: CASSPDRARNEQFF.

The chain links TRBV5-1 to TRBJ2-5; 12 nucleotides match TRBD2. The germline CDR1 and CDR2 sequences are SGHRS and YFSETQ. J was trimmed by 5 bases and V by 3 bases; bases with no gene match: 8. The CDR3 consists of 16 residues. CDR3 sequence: CASSSSTSGSGETQYF. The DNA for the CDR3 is TGCGCCAGCAGCTCCTCGACTAGCGGGAGTGGGGAGACCCAGTACTTC.

DNA of the CDR3: TGTGCCAGCAGCTTAGCGCACAACACAGATACGCAGTATTTT. It codes for CASSLAHNTDTQYF. The chain couples TRBV7-2 to TRBJ2-3; D is unclear. The V and J ends lost 0 bases and 2 bases respectively, with 6 bases between them. The germline V gene encodes CDR1 SGHTA and CDR2 FQGNSA. The CDR3 sequence is 14 residues long.

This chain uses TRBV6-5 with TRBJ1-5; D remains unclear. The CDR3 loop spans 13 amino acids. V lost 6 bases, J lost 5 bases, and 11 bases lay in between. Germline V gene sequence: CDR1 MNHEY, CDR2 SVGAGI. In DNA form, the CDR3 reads TGTGCCAGCAGCCGACTCCGGGATCAGCCCCAGCATTTT. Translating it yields CASSRLRDQPQHF.

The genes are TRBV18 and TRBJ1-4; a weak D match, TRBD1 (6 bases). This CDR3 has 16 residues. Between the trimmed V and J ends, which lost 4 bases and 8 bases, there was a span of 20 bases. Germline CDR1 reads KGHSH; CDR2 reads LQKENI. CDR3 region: CASSLTTGGPAEKLFF. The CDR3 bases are TGTGCCAGCTCACTCACGACAGGCGGCCCTGCCGAAAAACTGTTTTTT.

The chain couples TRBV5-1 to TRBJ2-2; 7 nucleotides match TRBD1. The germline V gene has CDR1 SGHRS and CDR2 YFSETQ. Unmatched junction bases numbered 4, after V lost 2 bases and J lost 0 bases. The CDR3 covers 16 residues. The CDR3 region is CASSFTGAANTGELFF. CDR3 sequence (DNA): TGCGCCAGCAGCTTCACAGGGGCCGCGAACACCGGGGAGCTGTTTTTT.

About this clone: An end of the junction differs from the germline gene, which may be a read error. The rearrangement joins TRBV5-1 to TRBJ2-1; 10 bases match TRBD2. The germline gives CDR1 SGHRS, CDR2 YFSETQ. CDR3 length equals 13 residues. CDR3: CASSLAPLAGEVF. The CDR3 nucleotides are TGCGCCAGCAGCTTGGCCCCTCTAGCGGGAGAGGTCTTC.

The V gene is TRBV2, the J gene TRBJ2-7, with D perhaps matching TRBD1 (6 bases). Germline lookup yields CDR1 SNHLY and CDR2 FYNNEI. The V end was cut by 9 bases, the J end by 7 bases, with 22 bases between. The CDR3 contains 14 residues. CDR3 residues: CASHLDSPTGEQYF. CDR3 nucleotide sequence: TGTGCCAGTCATCTGGACAGTCCGACGGGGGAGCAGTACTTC.

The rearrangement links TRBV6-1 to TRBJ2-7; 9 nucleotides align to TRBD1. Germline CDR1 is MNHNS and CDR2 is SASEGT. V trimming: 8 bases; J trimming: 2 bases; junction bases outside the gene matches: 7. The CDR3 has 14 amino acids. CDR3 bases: TGTGCCAGCGCGGCCGGGACAGGGACCTACGAGCAGTACTTC. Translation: CASAAGTGTYEQYF.

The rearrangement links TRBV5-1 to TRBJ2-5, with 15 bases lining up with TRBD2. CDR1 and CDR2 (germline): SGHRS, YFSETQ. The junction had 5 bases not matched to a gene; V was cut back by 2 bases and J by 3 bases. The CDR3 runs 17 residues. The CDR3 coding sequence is TGCGCCAGCAGCTTCGGACTAGCGGGAGGGAGAGAAGAGACCCAGTACTTC. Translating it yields CASSFGLAGGREETQYF.

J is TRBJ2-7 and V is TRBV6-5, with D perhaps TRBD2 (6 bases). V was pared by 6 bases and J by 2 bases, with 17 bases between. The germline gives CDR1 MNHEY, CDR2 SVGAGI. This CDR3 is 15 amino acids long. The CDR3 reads CASSRGPGGPYEQYF. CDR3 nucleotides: TGTGCCAGCAGCCGTGGACCCGGGGGTCCCTACGAGCAGTACTTC.

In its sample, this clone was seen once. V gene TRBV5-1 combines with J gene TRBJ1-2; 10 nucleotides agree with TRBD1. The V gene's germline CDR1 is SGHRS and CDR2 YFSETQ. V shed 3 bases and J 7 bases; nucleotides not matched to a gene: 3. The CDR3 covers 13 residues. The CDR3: CASSSGQGVGYTF. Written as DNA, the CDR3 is TGCGCCAGCAGCTCCGGACAGGGGGTTGGCTACACCTTC. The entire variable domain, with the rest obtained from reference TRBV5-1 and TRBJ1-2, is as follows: KAGVTQTPRYLIKTRGQQVTLSCSPISGHRSVSWYQQTPGQGLQFLFEYFSETQRNKGNFPGRFSGRQFSNSRSEMNVSTLELGDSALYLCASSSGQGVGYTFGSGTRLTVV.

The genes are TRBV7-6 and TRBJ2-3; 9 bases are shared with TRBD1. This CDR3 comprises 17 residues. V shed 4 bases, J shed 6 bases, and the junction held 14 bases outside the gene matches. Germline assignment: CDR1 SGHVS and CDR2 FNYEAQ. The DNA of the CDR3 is TGTGCCAGCAGCTCTAGCTTACAGGGGGCGTTATGGGATACGCAGTATTTT. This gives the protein CASSSSLQGALWDTQYF.

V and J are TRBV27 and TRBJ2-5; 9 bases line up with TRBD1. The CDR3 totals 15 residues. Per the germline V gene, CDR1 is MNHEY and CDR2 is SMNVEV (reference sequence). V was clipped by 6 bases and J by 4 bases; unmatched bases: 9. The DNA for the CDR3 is TGTGCCAGCAGCCCGTGGGGACAGGGTCCAGAGACCCAGTACTTC. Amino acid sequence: CASSPWGQGPETQYF.

CDR3 loop: CASRAGGSSYNEQFF. In DNA, the CDR3 is TGTGCCAGCCGTGCGGGCGGCAGCTCCTACAATGAGCAGTTCTTC. The rearrangement links TRBV27 to TRBJ2-1; D might be TRBD2 (5 bases). V lost 8 bases to trimming and J lost 0 bases, with 14 bases between them. The CDR3 covers 15 residues. Germline CDR1 reads MNHEY; CDR2 reads SMNVEV (reference sequence).

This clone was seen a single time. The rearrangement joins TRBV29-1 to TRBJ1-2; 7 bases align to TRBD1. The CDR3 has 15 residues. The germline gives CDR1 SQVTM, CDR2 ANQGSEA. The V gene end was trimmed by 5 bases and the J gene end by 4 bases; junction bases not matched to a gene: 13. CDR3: CSVQSLGGAGYGYTF. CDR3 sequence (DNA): TGCAGCGTTCAAAGCCTAGGGGGCGCTGGCTATGGCTACACCTTC.

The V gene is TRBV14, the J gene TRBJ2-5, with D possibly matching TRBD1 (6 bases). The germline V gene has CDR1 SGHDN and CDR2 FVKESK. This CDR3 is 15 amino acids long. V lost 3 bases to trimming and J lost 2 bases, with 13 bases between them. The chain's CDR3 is CASSQLTGRQETQYF. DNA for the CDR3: TGTGCCAGCAGCCAGCTGACAGGCCGGCAAGAGACCCAGTACTTC.

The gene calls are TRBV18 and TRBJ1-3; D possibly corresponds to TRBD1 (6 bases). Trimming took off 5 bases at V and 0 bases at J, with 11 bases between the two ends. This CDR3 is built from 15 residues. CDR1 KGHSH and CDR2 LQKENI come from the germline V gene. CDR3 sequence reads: CASSSDSTSGNTIYF. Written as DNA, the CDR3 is TGTGCCAGCTCATCGGACAGCACCTCTGGAAACACCATATATTTT. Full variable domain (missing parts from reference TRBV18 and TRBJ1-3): NAGVMQNPRHLVRRRGQEARLRCSPMKGHSHVYWYRQLPEEGLKFMVYLQKENIIDESGMPKERFSAEFPKEGPSILRIQQVVRGDSAAYFCASSSDSTSGNTIYFGEGSWLTVV.

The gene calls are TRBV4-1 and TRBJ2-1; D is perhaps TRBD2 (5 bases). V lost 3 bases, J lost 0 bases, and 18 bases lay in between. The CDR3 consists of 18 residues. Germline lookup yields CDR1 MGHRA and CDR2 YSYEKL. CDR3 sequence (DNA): TGCGCCAGCAGCCAGGGAGCACATTGGGAGAGCTCCTACAATGAGCAGTTCTTC. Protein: CASSQGAHWESSYNEQFF.

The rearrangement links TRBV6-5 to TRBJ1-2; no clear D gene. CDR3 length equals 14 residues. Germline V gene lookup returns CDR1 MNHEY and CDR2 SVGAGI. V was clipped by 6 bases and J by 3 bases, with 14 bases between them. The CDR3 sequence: CASSPGGVDYGYTF. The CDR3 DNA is TGTGCCAGCAGCCCCGGCGGGGTAGACTATGGCTACACCTTC.

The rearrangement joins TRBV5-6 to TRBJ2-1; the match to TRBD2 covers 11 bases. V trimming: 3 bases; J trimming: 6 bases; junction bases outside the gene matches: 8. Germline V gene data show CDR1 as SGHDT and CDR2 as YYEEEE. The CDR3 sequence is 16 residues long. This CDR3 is CASSSPGTSGINEQFF. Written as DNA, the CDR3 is TGTGCCAGCAGCTCGCCCGGGACTAGCGGCATCAATGAGCAGTTCTTC.

The CDR3 is CASRGGLAGNTGELFF. CDR3 nucleotides: TGTGCCAGCAGGGGGGGACTAGCGGGCAACACCGGGGAGCTGTTTTTT. The chain combines TRBV2 with TRBJ2-2, with TRBD2 identical over 12 bases. Germline assignment: CDR1 SNHLY and CDR2 FYNNEI. This CDR3 contains 16 residues. The V and J ends lost 6 bases and 2 bases, in that order; junction bases with no gene match: 4.

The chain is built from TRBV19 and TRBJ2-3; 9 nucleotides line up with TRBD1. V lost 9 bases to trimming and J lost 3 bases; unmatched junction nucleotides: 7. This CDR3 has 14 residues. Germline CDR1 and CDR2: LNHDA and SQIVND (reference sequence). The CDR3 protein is CASQSGQGTDTQYF. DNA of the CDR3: TGTGCCAGCCAATCGGGACAGGGTACAGATACGCAGTATTTT.

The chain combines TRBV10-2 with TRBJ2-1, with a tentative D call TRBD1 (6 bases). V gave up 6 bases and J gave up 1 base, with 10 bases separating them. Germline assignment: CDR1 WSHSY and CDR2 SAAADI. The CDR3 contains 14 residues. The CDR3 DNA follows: TGCGCCAGCAGGACAGGCGAATCCTACAATGAGCAGTTCTTC. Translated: CASRTGESYNEQFF.

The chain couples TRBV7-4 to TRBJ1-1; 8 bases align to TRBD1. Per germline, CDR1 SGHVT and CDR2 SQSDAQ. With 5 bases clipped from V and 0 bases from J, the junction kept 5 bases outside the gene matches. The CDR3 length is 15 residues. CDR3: CASSIRQGLNTEAFF. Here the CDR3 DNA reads TGTGCCAGCAGCATCAGACAGGGGTTGAACACTGAAGCTTTCTTT.

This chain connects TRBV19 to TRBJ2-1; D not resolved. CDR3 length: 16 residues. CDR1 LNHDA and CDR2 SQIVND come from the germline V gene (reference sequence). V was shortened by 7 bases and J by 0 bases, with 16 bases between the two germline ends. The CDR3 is CASTPRAWSSYNEQFF. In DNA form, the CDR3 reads TGTGCCAGTACCCCTCGCGCCTGGAGCTCCTACAATGAGCAGTTCTTC.

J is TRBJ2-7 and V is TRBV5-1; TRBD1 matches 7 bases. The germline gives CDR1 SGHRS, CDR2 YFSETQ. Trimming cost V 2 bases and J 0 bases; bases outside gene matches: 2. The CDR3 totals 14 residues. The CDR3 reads CASSFQGDSYEQYF. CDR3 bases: TGCGCCAGCAGCTTCCAGGGGGACTCCTACGAGCAGTACTTC. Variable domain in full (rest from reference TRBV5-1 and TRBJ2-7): KAGVTQTPRYLIKTRGQQVTLSCSPISGHRSVSWYQQTPGQGLQFLFEYFSETQRNKGNFPGRFSGRQFSNSRSEMNVSTLELGDSALYLCASSFQGDSYEQYFGPGTRLTVT.

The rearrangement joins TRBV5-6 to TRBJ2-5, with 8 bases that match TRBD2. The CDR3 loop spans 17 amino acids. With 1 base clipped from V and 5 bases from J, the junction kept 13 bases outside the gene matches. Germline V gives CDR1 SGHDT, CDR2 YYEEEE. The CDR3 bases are TGTGCCAGCAGCTTGCTGGGCACGGGAGGGCCCCTCGAGACCCAGTACTTC. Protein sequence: CASSLLGTGGPLETQYF.

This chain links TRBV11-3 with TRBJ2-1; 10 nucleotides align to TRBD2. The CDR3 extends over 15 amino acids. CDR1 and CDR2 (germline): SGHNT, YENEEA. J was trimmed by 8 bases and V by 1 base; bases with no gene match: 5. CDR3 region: CASSLVAGGRDEQFF. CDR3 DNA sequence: TGTGCCAGCAGCTTAGTAGCGGGAGGAAGGGATGAGCAGTTCTTC.